This T cell receptor (beta chain) was identified during a study of blood T cell repertoires in COVID-19. Across the study: Nucleic acid was either cDNA or gDNA, and it came from T cells, B-cell-depleted T cells, or PBMCs.

Using immunoSEQ multiplex PCR, the repertoire was profiled, and TCRdb retains in-frame clones only, with some absent. The sample lists about 90,000 clones; less than 90% were seen once. CDR1 is SGHRS and CDR2 is YFSETQ in the germline V gene. CDR3 length equals 18 residues. V was clipped by 0 bases and J by 2 bases; unmatched bases: 12. J is TRBJ2-7 and V is TRBV5-1; 9 nucleotides align to TRBD1. Sequencing was performed on peripheral blood. The origin of this receptor is a man at least 80 years old with active or convalescent COVID-19. CDR3 in DNA: TGCGCCAGCAGCTTGGGACAGGGGGAGGGTTGGTTGACCTACGAGCAGTACTTC. Amino acids: CASSLGQGEGWLTYEQYF.